The 26 T cell receptor beta chains given below trace back to one sample, sequenced in a study of shared clonotypes between healthy human individuals. Profiled with immunoSEQ multiplex PCR; TCRdb holds only in-frame clones, not every one. The sample consists of fewer than 650,000 clones, around three quarters of them appearing once. The sequencing input was PBMCs. The receptors were gathered from a woman aged 35 to 49 in good health. Some clones in this sample may be carry-over from other donors' samples.

This chain joins TRBV28 and TRBJ1-1; tentatively, D is TRBD1 (6 bases). This CDR3 is 12 amino acids long. V shed 5 bases and J shed 11 bases, with 15 bases lying between them. CDR1 is MDHEN and CDR2 is SYDVKM in the germline V gene. The CDR3 protein is CASSPSRGFAFF. CDR3 bases: TGTGCCAGCAGTCCCTCCAGGGGATTTGCTTTCTTT.

The table lists this clone with a few counts. This chain connects TRBV6-1 to TRBJ1-6; weak D call: TRBD1 (6 bases). This CDR3 is 13 amino acids long. Trimming cost V 3 bases and J 14 bases, with 14 bases left between them. Looked up from germline, CDR1 is MNHNS and CDR2 is SASEGT. The CDR3 is CASSDIRGSSLHF. In DNA form, the CDR3 reads TGTGCCAGCAGTGATATTAGGGGGTCGTCCCTCCACTTT.

On this clone: Germline is not matched at one junction end, which may reflect a read error. This rearrangement joins TRBV9 to TRBJ1-3, with a weak D call TRBD1 (5 bases). Per the germline V gene, CDR1 is SGDLS and CDR2 is YYNGEE. The CDR3 loop spans 16 amino acids. The CDR3 sequence: CASSVAGGGTGNAIYF. CDR3 nucleotide sequence: TGTGCCAGCAGCGTAGCTGGGGGGGGAACAGGAAACGCCATATATTTT.

The table lists this clone with a few counts. V is TRBV7-8 and J is TRBJ2-4, with 15 bases fitting TRBD2. V trimming: 3 bases; J trimming: 13 bases; junction bases outside the gene matches: 1. CDR3 size: 13 residues. The germline V gene has CDR1 SGHVS and CDR2 FQNEAQ. The DNA for the CDR3 is TGTGCCAGCAGCTTGGGACTAGCGGGAGGCCAGTACTTC. It is translated as CASSLGLAGGQYF.

This chain links TRBV27 with TRBJ2-1; D may be TRBD1 (6 bases). The CDR3 totals 14 residues. Trimming removed 6 bases at V and 3 bases at J, with 12 bases between. The germline gives CDR1 MNHEY, CDR2 SMNVEV (reference sequence). CDR3: CASRLEGHYNEQFF. The CDR3 region has the DNA TGTGCCAGCAGACTCGAGGGACACTACAATGAGCAGTTCTTC.

CDR3 bases: TGTGCCAGCTCACCCGGACAGGGGGCTTCCTATGGCTACACCTTC. Translated, it gives CASSPGQGASYGYTF. The chain carries TRBV18 and TRBJ1-2; 11 nucleotides line up with TRBD1. The junction had 4 bases not matched to a gene; V was cut back by 3 bases and J by 4 bases. This CDR3 comprises 15 residues. Germline V gives CDR1 KGHSH, CDR2 LQKENI. Looking up the rest from reference TRBV18 and TRBJ1-2 gives the full variable domain: NAGVMQNPRHLVRRRGQEARLRCSPMKGHSHVYWYRQLPEEGLKFMVYLQKENIIDESGMPKERFSAEFPKEGPSILRIQQVVRGDSAAYFCASSPGQGASYGYTFGSGTRLTVV.

The chain is built from TRBV5-1 and TRBJ2-1; possibly TRBD1 for D (6 bases). The CDR3 sequence is 15 residues long. The V and J ends lost 2 bases and 0 bases respectively, with 9 bases between them. Per the germline V gene, CDR1 is SGHRS and CDR2 is YFSETQ. The CDR3 sequence: CASSFVGASYNEQFF. CDR3 bases: TGCGCCAGCAGCTTCGTGGGGGCCTCCTACAATGAGCAGTTCTTC.

A remark on this clone: Additional DNA sequences in this sample encode the identical CDR3. This chain connects TRBV5-1 to TRBJ1-1; D gene unclear. The germline gives CDR1 SGHRS, CDR2 YFSETQ. This CDR3 has 13 residues. Trimming stripped 2 bases from V and 2 bases from J, with 7 bases between. CDR3: CASSLDINTEAFF. The CDR3 nucleotides are TGCGCCAGCAGCTTAGACATAAACACTGAAGCTTTCTTT.

The rearrangement links TRBV5-1 to TRBJ2-5; TRBD2 aligns across 10 bases. CDR1 and CDR2 from the germline V gene are SGHRS and YFSETQ. The CDR3 totals 16 residues. V was pared by 2 bases and J by 2 bases, with 6 bases of the junction left unmatched. The CDR3 spells CASSFAWTSGQETQYF. CDR3 coding DNA: TGCGCCAGCAGCTTCGCCTGGACTAGCGGACAAGAGACCCAGTACTTC.

The CDR3 DNA reads TGTGCCAGCTCACCACTAGTAGCGGGGGGCCCCAATGAGCAGTTCTTC. It yields the protein CASSPLVAGGPNEQFF. This rearrangement joins TRBV18 to TRBJ2-1, with TRBD2 matching 10 bases. Trimming removed 1 base from V and 6 bases from J; junction bases left unmatched: 6. The germline CDR1 and CDR2 sequences are KGHSH and LQKENI. The CDR3 totals 16 residues.

The rearrangement uses TRBV27 and TRBJ1-2; D call uncertain. Between the trimmed V and J ends, which lost 0 bases and 4 bases, there was a span of 15 bases. The CDR3 has 16 amino acids. Germline V gene lookup returns CDR1 MNHEY and CDR2 SMNVEV (reference sequence). The CDR3 sequence: CASSLSRSRVGYGYTF. CDR3 nucleotide sequence: TGTGCCAGCAGTTTATCGAGGTCAAGGGTTGGCTATGGCTACACCTTC.

The rearrangement links TRBV5-6 to TRBJ2-1, with TRBD1 identical over 11 bases. This CDR3 spans 13 amino acids. After removal of 5 bases from V and 9 bases from J, the junction contained 4 bases not matched to a gene. CDR1 SGHDT and CDR2 YYEEEE come from the germline V gene. The CDR3 loop is CASRGQGEPEQFF. For the CDR3, the DNA is TGTGCCAGCAGGGGACAGGGGGAGCCTGAGCAGTTCTTC.

Comments on this clone: An end of the junction differs from the germline gene, which may be a read error. This sequence joins TRBV10-3 and TRBJ2-7; 7 nucleotides agree with TRBD1. Germline lookup yields CDR1 ENHRY and CDR2 SYGVKD. This CDR3 is 14 amino acids long. CDR3: CAISGDRVLYEQCF. DNA for the CDR3: TGTGCCATCAGTGGTGACAGGGTTCTCTACGAGCAGTGCTTC.

The chain links TRBV7-9 to TRBJ2-2, with 8 bases aligning to TRBD1. The CDR3 has 14 residues. Germline trimming cut 2 bases from V and 6 bases from J; bases unmatched to any gene: 2. The germline gives CDR1 SEHNR, CDR2 FQNEAQ (reference sequence). CDR3 in DNA: TGTGCCAGCAGCTTACAGGGGGCTTCCGGGGAGCTGTTTTTT. It encodes CASSLQGASGELFF.

This clone was seen many times. V is TRBV9 and J is TRBJ1-1; D is unresolved. Germline V gives CDR1 SGDLS, CDR2 YYNGEE. The CDR3 is 12 amino acids. V lost 4 bases to trimming and J lost 8 bases, with 12 bases between them. CDR3 amino acids: CASSPRGGEAFF. DNA for the CDR3: TGTGCCAGCAGCCCCCGCGGAGGGGAAGCTTTCTTT.

The chain couples TRBV30 to TRBJ1-5; D uncertain. The CDR3 totals 13 residues. Germline V gives CDR1 GTSNPN, CDR2 SVGIG (reference sequence). V lost 0 bases and J lost 7, with 10 bases in between. This chain's CDR3 is CAWSVAAGQPQHF. CDR3 in DNA: TGTGCCTGGAGTGTTGCAGCGGGGCAGCCCCAGCATTTT.

The chain uses TRBV9 and TRBJ2-3; TRBD2 matches at 9 bases. Germline assignment: CDR1 SGDLS and CDR2 YYNGEE. The CDR3 sequence is 14 residues long. J was trimmed by 6 bases and V by 1 base; bases with no gene match: 3. CDR3 residues: CASSVRSGRDTQYF. The CDR3 coding sequence is TGTGCCAGCAGCGTAAGAAGCGGGAGGGATACGCAGTATTTT.

V is TRBV7-2 and J is TRBJ2-3; TRBD1 is a possible D gene (6 bases). There are 13 residues in the CDR3. With 3 bases removed from V and 4 bases from J, the gap between germline ends came to 8 bases. Per the germline V gene, CDR1 is SGHTA and CDR2 is FQGNSA. DNA for the CDR3: TGTGCCAGCAGCTTCAGGGGTTCAGATACGCAGTATTTT. It codes for CASSFRGSDTQYF. The entire variable domain, with the rest obtained from reference TRBV7-2 and TRBJ2-3, is as follows: GAGVSQSPSNKVTEKGKDVELRCDPISGHTALYWYRQSLGQGLEFLIYFQGNSAPDKSGLPSDRFSAERTGGSVSTLTIQRTQQEDSAVYLCASSFRGSDTQYFGPGTRLTVL.

This chain connects TRBV5-4 to TRBJ2-3; 14 bases fit TRBD2. Looked up from germline, CDR1 is SGHNT and CDR2 is YYREEE (reference sequence). V shed 4 bases, J shed 0 bases, and the junction held 7 bases outside the gene matches. This CDR3 spans 18 amino acids. CDR3 residues: CASSPRLAGGPSTDTQYF. The CDR3, as DNA: TGTGCCAGCAGCCCACGACTAGCGGGAGGGCCGAGCACAGATACGCAGTATTTT.

A few counts support this clone. The CDR3 coding sequence is TGCGCCAGCAGCGAAAGGACTAGCGGGATCGAGACCCAGTACTTC. This encodes CASSERTSGIETQYF. The genes are TRBV5-1 and TRBJ2-5, with 12 bases aligning to TRBD2. The germline V gene has CDR1 SGHRS and CDR2 YFSETQ. The CDR3 runs 15 residues. J gave up 5 bases and V 4 bases, and 6 bases lay outside the gene matches.

This sequence joins TRBV30 and TRBJ1-5; D gene unclear. V was clipped by 0 bases and J by 3 bases, with 6 bases between them. This CDR3 has 13 amino acids. Looked up from germline, CDR1 is GTSNPN and CDR2 is SVGIG (reference sequence). For the CDR3, the DNA is TGTGCCTGGAGTGTGGCATTCAATCAGCCCCAGCATTTT. Its translation: CAWSVAFNQPQHF.

This chain uses TRBV30 with TRBJ1-1, with 11 bases aligning to TRBD1. Germline V lookup: CDR1 GTSNPN, CDR2 SVGIG (reference sequence). Trimming at V came to 0 bases and at J to 6 bases, leaving 6 bases not matched to a gene. CDR3 length: 15 residues. CDR3 DNA sequence: TGTGCCTGGAGTGTACCGGACAGGGGGCGGGCTGAAGCTTTCTTT. It is translated as CAWSVPDRGRAEAFF. Variable domain in full (rest from reference TRBV30 and TRBJ1-1): SQTIHQWPATLVQPVGSPLSLECTVEGTSNPNLYWYRQAAGRGLQLLFYSVGIGQISSEVPQNLSASRPQDRQFILSSKKLLLSDSGFYLCAWSVPDRGRAEAFFGQGTRLTVV.

The chain combines TRBV2 with TRBJ1-5; TRBD1 matches 11 bases. The ends lost 3 bases at V and 6 bases at J; junction bases unmatched: 4. Germline CDR1 and CDR2: SNHLY and FYNNEI. The CDR3 has 15 residues. The CDR3 nucleotides are TGTGCCAGCAGTGATTGGGACAGGGGGTCTCAGCCCCAGCATTTT. It encodes CASSDWDRGSQPQHF.

The chain uses TRBV5-5 and TRBJ2-7; D is ambiguous. Trimming left V 0 bases short and J 2 bases short, with 9 bases between. CDR1 is SGHKS and CDR2 is YYEKEE in the germline V gene (reference sequence). The CDR3 consists of 14 residues. The CDR3 loop reads CASSLVVSPYEQYF. CDR3 bases: TGTGCCAGCAGCTTGGTTGTGTCCCCCTACGAGCAGTACTTC.

The V gene is TRBV19, the J gene TRBJ1-5, with D maybe TRBD1 (5 bases). This CDR3 contains 15 residues. V dropped 3 bases and J dropped 5 bases, with 14 bases sitting between them. The germline V gene has CDR1 LNHDA and CDR2 SQIVND (reference sequence). Here the CDR3 reads CASSIGRGTHQPQHF. DNA for the CDR3: TGTGCCAGTAGTATCGGGAGGGGTACTCATCAGCCCCAGCATTTT.

The rearrangement joins TRBV6-5 to TRBJ1-4, with 9 bases identical to TRBD1. J was trimmed by 5 bases and V by 5 bases; bases with no gene match: 3. Germline-derived CDR1 and CDR2 are MNHEY and SVGAGI. This CDR3 has 14 residues. CDR3 in amino acids: CASSRQGGNEKLFF. The CDR3, as DNA: TGTGCCAGCAGTCGACAGGGGGGAAATGAAAAACTGTTTTTT.